The 5 T cell receptor beta chains presented below share a single source sample, sequenced in a study of T cells in Graves' hyperthyroidism and ophthalmopathy. The TCR beta CDR3 regions underwent amplification using RNA transcripts as the source. HTBI primers were employed in a first-round RT-PCR of the TCR CDR3. MiXCR was run by TCRdb on the multiplex PCR reads, yielding one entry per CDR3 protein. The top ten clones hold about 8.3% of a sample with 530,000 or so distinct CDR3 sequences, approximately 44% of them seen once. Sequences were obtained from peripheral blood or thyroid tissue (not recorded which). The receptors originated from a young woman with Graves' hyperthyroidism.

Only a few counts were recorded for this clonotype. The chain employs TRBV15 and TRBJ2-7, with D maybe TRBD2 (5 bases). CDR1 and CDR2 (germline): LNHNV, YYDKDF (reference sequence). With 4 bases removed from V and 0 bases from J, the gap between germline ends came to 10 bases. The CDR3 extends over 14 amino acids. CDR3 protein: CATSTRDSSYEQYF. CDR3 bases: TGTGCCACCAGCACTCGGGATAGCTCCTACGAGCAGTACTTC.

The J gene is TRBJ1-2, the V gene TRBV20-1, with D possibly matching TRBD1 (5 bases). V gave up 4 bases and J gave up 4 bases, with 16 bases separating them. The CDR3 length is 14 residues. Germline V lookup: CDR1 DFQATT, CDR2 SNEGSKA (reference sequence). The CDR3 DNA follows: TGCAGTGCTAAAGCCGGGGCAGAGACCTATGGCTACACCTTC. It yields the protein CSAKAGAETYGYTF.

This clonotype appeared a few times. The J gene is TRBJ1-2, the V gene TRBV19; D possibly corresponds to TRBD1 (5 bases). Trimming stripped 7 bases from V and 0 bases from J, with 15 bases between. Germline V gene sequence: CDR1 LNHDA, CDR2 SQIVND (reference sequence). The CDR3 has 15 amino acids. DNA of the CDR3: TGTGCCAGTATGCTCAAAGGGACGGCTAACTATGGCTACACCTTC. This sequence encodes CASMLKGTANYGYTF.

A remark on this clonotype: The junction does not match germline at one end; this may be a read error. The chain is built from TRBV5-1 and TRBJ2-2, with D possibly being TRBD1 (6 bases). CDR3 length equals 15 residues. Per germline, CDR1 SGHRS and CDR2 YFSETQ. This CDR3 reads CASSLEGVNIGELFF. The CDR3 DNA sequence: TGCGCCAGCAGCTTGGAGGGGGTGAACATCGGGGAGCTGTTTTTT.

This clonotype was counted at least ten times. CDR3 DNA sequence: TGTGCCAGCAGCTTGGGACGGAACTACGAGCAGTACTTC. It yields the protein CASSLGRNYEQYF. The J gene is TRBJ2-7, the V gene TRBV13; D might be TRBD1 or TRBD2, each matching 5 bases. V lost 3 bases, J lost 3 bases, and 9 bases lay in between. Germline lookup yields CDR1 PRHDT and CDR2 FYEKMQ (reference sequence). The CDR3 contains 13 residues.